This T cell receptor beta chain was identified in a study of cytomegalovirus exposure and HLA in healthy donors. With 60 Vbeta and 13 Jbeta primers, the PCR was carried out. The table came from immunoSEQ multiplex PCR; TCRdb's copy has only in-frame clones and leaves some out. The data contain 100,000 to 130,000 clones, approximately 79% of them singletons. This receptor was obtained from a man aged 18 to 30 in good health and CMV-seronegative. The source material was PBMCs.

CDR3 sequence: CASSIQGTNTGELFF. For the CDR3, the DNA is TGTGCCAGTAGTATACAGGGGACGAACACCGGGGAGCTGTTTTTT. The chain is built from TRBV19 and TRBJ2-2; possibly TRBD1 for D (6 bases). V was pared by 2 bases and J by 0 bases, with 7 bases between. CDR3 length equals 15 residues. The germline gives CDR1 LNHDA, CDR2 SQIVND (reference sequence).